This T cell receptor beta chain was profiled in a study of radiotherapy plus CTLA-4 blockade in lung cancer. Study-level points and caveats: Blood-borne expansion of tumor-derived TCR clones followed radiotherapy plus ipilimumab.

This table comes from immunoSEQ multiplex PCR, and its TCRdb copy is limited to in-frame clones, with some not included. The table shows about 98,000 clones, with around four fifths occurring only once. As to this clone: Antigen unknown.

This TCR derives from a human donor with non-small cell lung cancer who had a partial response to radiotherapy plus ipilimumab. The specimen comprised peripheral blood, sampled from a patient treated with radiotherapy plus ipilimumab.

The CDR3 is CASRAGVITGELFF. The CDR3 coding sequence is TGTGCCAGCAGGGCGGGCGTGATTACCGGGGAGCTGTTTTTT. The V gene is TRBV11-2, the J gene TRBJ2-2, with D perhaps TRBD2 (5 bases). Germline V gene sequence: CDR1 SGHAT, CDR2 FQNNGV. This CDR3 is 14 amino acids long. Trimming removed 6 bases at V and 5 bases at J, with 13 bases between.